This T cell receptor beta chain was captured in a study of blood T cell repertoires in COVID-19. Study information: From the United States, Italy and Spain came samples of acute and convalescent COVID-19.

J was trimmed by 5 bases and V by 4 bases; bases with no gene match: 16. The CDR3 runs to 19 residues. In germline, CDR1 is MNHEY, CDR2 SMNVEV (reference sequence). Using immunoSEQ multiplex PCR, the repertoire was profiled, and TCRdb retains in-frame clones only, with some absent. The sample has about 55,000 clones, roughly 90% seen once. This clone turned up a few times. Seattle's cohort entered during active infection and was followed longitudinally. This chain uses TRBV27 with TRBJ2-5; 13 nucleotides agree with TRBD2. Sequencing was carried out using peripheral blood. This receptor was taken from a man between 40 and 49 years old with COVID-19, enrolled during active disease. The CDR3 region is CASSSRVLAGGRRRETQYF. The CDR3 DNA follows: TGTGCCAGCAGTTCTCGAGTACTAGCGGGAGGGCGGAGAAGGGAGACCCAGTACTTC.